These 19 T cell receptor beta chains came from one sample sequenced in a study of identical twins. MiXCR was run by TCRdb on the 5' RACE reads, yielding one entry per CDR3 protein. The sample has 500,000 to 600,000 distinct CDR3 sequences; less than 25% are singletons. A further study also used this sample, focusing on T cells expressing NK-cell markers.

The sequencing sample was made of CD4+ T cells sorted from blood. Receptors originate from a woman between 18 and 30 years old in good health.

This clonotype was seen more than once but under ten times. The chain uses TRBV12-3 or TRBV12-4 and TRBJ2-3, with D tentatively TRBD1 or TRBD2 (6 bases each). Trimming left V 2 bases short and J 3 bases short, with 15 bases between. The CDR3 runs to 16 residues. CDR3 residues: CASSLYRGPRTDTQYF. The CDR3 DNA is TGTGCCAGCAGTTTATACCGGGGGCCTAGGACAGATACGCAGTATTTT.

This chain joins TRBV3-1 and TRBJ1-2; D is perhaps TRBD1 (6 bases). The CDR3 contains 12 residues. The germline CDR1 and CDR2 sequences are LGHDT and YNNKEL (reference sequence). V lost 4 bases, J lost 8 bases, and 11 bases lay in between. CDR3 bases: TGTGCCAGCAGCCTCAGGGGCGAGGGCTACACCTTC. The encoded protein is CASSLRGEGYTF.

CDR3 sequence (DNA): TGTGCCACCAGTGTAGCCAGGAACACTGAAGCTTTCTTT. This translates into CATSVARNTEAFF. The chain uses TRBV24-1 and TRBJ1-1; D uncertain. The CDR3 is 13 amino acids. The germline V gene encodes CDR1 KGHDR and CDR2 SFDVKD. Trimming took off 5 bases at V and 1 base at J, with 7 bases between the two ends.

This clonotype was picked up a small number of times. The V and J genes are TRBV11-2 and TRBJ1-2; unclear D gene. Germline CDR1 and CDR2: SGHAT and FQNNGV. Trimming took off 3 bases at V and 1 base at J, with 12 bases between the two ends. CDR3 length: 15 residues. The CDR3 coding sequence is TGTGCCAGCAGCTTGACGCCTTCTCATAACTATGGCTACACCTTC. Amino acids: CASSLTPSHNYGYTF. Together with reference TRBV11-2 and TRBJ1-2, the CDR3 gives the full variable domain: EAGVAQSPRYKIIEKRQSVAFWCNPISGHATLYWYQQILGQGPKLLIQFQNNGVVDDSQLPKDRFSAERLKGVDSTLKIQPAKLEDSAVYLCASSLTPSHNYGYTFGSGTRLTVV.

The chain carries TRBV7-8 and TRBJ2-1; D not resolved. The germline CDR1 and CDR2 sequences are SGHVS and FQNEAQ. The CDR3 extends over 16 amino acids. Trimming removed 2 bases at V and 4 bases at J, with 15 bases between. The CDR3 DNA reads TGTGCCAGCAGCTTAAATCTGGGGTCCAGGTACAATGAGCAGTTCTTC. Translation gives CASSLNLGSRYNEQFF.

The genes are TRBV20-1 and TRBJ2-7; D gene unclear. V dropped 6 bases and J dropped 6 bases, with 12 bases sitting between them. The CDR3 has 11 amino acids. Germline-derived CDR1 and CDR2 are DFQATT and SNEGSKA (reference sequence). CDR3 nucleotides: TGCAGTGCCTTGGCCGCTAGCGAGCAGTACTTC. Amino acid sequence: CSALAASEQYF.

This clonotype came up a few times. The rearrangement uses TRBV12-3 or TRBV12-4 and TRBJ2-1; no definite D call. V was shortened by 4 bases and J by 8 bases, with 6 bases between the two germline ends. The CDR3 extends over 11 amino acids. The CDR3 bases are TGTGCCAGCAGTTATAATCATGAGCAGTTCTTC. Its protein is CASSYNHEQFF.

CDR3 region: CATSNRIGQGIWEQYF. Here the CDR3 DNA reads TGTGCCACCAGCAATAGAATCGGACAGGGGATTTGGGAGCAGTACTTC. J is TRBJ2-7 and V is TRBV15; 9 bases match TRBD1. Germline CDR1 LNHNV, CDR2 YYDKDF (reference sequence). Losses at the gene ends were 4 bases for V and 7 bases for J; bases not matched to a gene: 14. This CDR3 region has 16 residues.

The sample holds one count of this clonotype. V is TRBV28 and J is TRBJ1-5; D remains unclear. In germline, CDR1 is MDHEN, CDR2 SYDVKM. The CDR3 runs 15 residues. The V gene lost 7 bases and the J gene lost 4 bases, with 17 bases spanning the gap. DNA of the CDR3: TGTGCCAGCAAATTTCCTCTCGGCCTAAATCAGCCCCAGCATTTT. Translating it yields CASKFPLGLNQPQHF.

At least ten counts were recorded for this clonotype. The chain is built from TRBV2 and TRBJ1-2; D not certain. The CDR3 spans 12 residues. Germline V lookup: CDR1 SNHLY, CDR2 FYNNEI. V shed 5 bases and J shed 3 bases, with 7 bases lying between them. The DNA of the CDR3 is TGTGCCAGCAGTCTAACGGACTATGGCTACACCTTC. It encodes CASSLTDYGYTF.

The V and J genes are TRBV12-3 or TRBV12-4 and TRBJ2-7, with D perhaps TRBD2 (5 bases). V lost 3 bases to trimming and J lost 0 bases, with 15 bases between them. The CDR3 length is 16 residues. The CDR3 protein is CASSFLASSSSYEQYF. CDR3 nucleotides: TGTGCCAGCAGTTTCCTGGCTAGCTCGAGCTCCTACGAGCAGTACTTC.

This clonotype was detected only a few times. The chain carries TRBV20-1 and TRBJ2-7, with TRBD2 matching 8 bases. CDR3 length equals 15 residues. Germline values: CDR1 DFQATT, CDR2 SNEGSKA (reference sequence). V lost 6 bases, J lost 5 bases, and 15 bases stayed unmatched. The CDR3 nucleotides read TGCAGTGCCTCACGCCTAGAGAGCGGGAGCAACGAGCAGTACTTC. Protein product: CSASRLESGSNEQYF.

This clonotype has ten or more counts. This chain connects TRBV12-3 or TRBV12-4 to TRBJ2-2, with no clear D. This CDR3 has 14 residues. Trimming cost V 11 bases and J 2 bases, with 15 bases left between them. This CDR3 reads CASRARSNTGELFF. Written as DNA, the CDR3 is TGTGCCTCCCGGGCGCGGTCTAACACCGGGGAGCTGTTTTTT.

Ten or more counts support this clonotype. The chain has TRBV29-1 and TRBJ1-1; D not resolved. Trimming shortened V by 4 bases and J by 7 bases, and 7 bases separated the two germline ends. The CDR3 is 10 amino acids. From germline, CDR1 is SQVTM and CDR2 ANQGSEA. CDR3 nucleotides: TGCAGCGTTGTGGCTGGTGAAGCTTTCTTT. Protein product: CSVVAGEAFF.

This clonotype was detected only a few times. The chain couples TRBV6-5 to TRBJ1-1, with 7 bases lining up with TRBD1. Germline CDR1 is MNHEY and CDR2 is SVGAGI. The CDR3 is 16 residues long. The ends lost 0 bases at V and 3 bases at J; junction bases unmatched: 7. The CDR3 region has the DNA TGTGCCAGCAGTTACTCGACAGGGCTATTTGACACTGAAGCTTTCTTT. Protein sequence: CASSYSTGLFDTEAFF.

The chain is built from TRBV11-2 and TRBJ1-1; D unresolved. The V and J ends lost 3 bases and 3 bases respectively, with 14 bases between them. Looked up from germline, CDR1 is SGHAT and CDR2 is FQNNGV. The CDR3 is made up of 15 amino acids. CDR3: CASSFLRGGHTEAFF. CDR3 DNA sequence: TGTGCCAGCAGCTTTCTTCGGGGAGGGCACACTGAAGCTTTCTTT. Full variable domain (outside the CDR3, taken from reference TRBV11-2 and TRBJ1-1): EAGVAQSPRYKIIEKRQSVAFWCNPISGHATLYWYQQILGQGPKLLIQFQNNGVVDDSQLPKDRFSAERLKGVDSTLKIQPAKLEDSAVYLCASSFLRGGHTEAFFGQGTRLTVV.

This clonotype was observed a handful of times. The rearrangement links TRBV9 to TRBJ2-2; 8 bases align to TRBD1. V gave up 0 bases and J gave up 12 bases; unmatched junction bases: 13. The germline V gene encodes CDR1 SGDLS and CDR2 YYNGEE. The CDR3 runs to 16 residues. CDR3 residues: CASSVDRQGPRVQLFF. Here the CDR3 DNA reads TGTGCCAGCAGCGTAGATCGACAGGGGCCAAGAGTCCAGCTGTTTTTT.

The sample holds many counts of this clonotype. CDR3 DNA sequence: TGTGCCAGCAGTTTCGGGGGGGCTGGTGGCTACACCTTC. Encoded protein: CASSFGGAGGYTF. The chain couples TRBV12-3 or TRBV12-4 to TRBJ1-2; tentatively, D is TRBD1 (6 bases). V lost 3 bases and J 7 bases, leaving 12 bases between the germline ends. CDR3 size: 13 residues.

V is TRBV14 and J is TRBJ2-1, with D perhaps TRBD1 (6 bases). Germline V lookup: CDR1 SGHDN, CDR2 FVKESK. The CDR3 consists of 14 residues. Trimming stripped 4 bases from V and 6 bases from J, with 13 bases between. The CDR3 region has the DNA TGTGCCAGCAGCCCGTACAGGGTGGGCAATGAGCAGTTCTTC. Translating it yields CASSPYRVGNEQFF.